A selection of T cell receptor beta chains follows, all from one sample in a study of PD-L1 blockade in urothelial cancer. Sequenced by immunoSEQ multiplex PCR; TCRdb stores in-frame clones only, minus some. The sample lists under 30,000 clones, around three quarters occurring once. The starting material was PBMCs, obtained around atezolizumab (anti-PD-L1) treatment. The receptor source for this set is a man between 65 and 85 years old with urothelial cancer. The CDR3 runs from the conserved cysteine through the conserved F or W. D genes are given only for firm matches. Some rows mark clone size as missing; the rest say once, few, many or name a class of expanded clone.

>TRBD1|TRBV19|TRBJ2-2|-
CASSLTGINTGELFF
TGTGCCAGTAGTCTGACAGGGATAAACACCGGGGAGCTGTTTTTT
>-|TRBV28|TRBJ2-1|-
CASSTTTPREFF
TGTGCCAGCAGCACAACTACCCCGCGGGAGTTCTTC
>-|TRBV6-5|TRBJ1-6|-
CASSRDIDSPLHF
TGTGCCAGCAGTCGTGACATCGATTCACCCCTCCACTTT
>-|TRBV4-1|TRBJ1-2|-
CASSQSQGHPYGYTF
TGCGCCAGCAGCCAATCACAGGGACATCCCTATGGCTACACCTTC
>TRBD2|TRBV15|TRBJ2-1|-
CATGAGGYNEQFF
TGTGCCACCGGAGCGGGGGGTTACAATGAGCAGTTCTTC
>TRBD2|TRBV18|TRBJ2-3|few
CASSPGRVRATDTQYF
TGTGCCAGCTCACCGGGGAGGGTAAGGGCCACAGATACGCAGTATTTT
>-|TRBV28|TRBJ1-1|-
CASSLLAGTNTEAFF
TGTGCCAGCAGTTTATTGGCGGGGACGAACACTGAAGCTTTCTTT
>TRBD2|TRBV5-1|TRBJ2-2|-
CASSSRASGLFTGELFF
TGCGCCAGCAGCTCCCGGGCTAGCGGACTATTCACCGGGGAGCTGTTTTTT
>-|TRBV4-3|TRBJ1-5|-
CASSQAVRQPQHF
TGCGCCAGCAGCCAAGCAGTTCGTCAGCCCCAGCATTTT
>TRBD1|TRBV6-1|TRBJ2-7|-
CASNKDRGYEQYF
TGTGCCAGCAACAAGGACAGGGGTTACGAGCAGTACTTC
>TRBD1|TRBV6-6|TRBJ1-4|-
CATDSGGKLFF
TGTGCCACTGACTCAGGGGGAAAACTGTTTTTT
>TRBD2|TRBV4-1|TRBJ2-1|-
CASSPIPNPGLVIIDNEQFF
TGCGCCAGCAGCCCCATACCAAATCCGGGACTAGTCATTATTGACAATGAGCAGTTCTTC
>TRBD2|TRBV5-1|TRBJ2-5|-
CASSLWGGSRETQYF
TGCGCCAGCAGCTTATGGGGAGGGTCGAGGGAGACCCAGTACTTC
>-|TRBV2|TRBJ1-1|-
CASTTRGGTEAFF
TGTGCCAGCACCACACGTGGGGGGACTGAAGCTTTCTTT
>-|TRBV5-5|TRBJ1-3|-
CASSSTANLASGNTIYF
TGTGCCAGCAGTTCGACAGCCAACCTTGCCTCTGGAAACACCATATATTTT
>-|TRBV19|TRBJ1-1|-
CASSMVNMNTEAFF
TGTGCCAGTAGTATGGTGAACATGAACACTGAAGCTTTCTTT
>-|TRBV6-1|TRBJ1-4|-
CASSERSWEKLFF
TGTGCCAGCAGTGAACGGTCTTGGGAAAAACTGTTTTTT
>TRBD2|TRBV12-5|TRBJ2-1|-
CASVPGTSGSNEQFF
TGTGCTAGTGTCCCCGGGACTAGCGGGAGCAATGAGCAGTTCTTC
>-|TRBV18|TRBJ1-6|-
CASSPRQENSPLHF
TGTGCCAGCTCACCCCGACAGGAAAATTCACCCCTCCACTTT
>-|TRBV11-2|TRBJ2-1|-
CASSVVRGAYNEQFF
TGTGCCAGCAGCGTGGTGCGCGGGGCTTACAATGAGCAGTTCTTC
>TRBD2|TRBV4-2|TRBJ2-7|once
CASSHTSAGYEQYF
TGTGCCAGCAGCCACACTAGCGCGGGTTACGAGCAGTACTTC
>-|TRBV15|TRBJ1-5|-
CATSRDLAVNQHF
TGTGCCACCAGCAGAGATCTGGCGGTTAACCAGCATTTT
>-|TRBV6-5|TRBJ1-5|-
CASSERGGVQPQHF
TGTGCCAGCAGTGAGCGTGGGGGGGTTCAGCCCCAGCATTTT
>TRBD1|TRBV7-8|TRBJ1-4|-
CASSKTGGGEKLFF
TGTGCCAGCAGCAAGACAGGGGGCGGTGAAAAACTGTTTTTT
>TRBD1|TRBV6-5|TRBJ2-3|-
CASRKGQGTDTQYF
TGTGCCAGCAGAAAAGGACAGGGCACAGATACGCAGTATTTT
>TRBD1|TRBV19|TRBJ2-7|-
CASSIKQGAMTEQYF
TGTGCCAGTAGTATTAAACAGGGGGCAATGACCGAGCAGTACTTC
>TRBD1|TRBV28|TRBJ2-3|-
CASGQGVSDTQYF
TGTGCCAGCGGACAGGGAGTATCAGATACGCAGTATTTT
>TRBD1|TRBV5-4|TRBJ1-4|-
CASSPVPGQGEKLFF
TGTGCCAGCAGCCCGGTACCGGGACAGGGTGAAAAACTGTTTTTT
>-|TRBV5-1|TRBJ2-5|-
CASSLDWGGRKTQYF
TGCGCCAGCAGCTTGGACTGGGGGGGCCGGAAGACCCAGTACTTC
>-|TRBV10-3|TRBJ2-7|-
CAISERGSSYEQYF
TGTGCCATCAGTGAGCGGGGGAGCTCCTACGAGCAGTACTTC
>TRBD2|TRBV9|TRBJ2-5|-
CASSASTSGSFETQYF
TGTGCCAGCAGCGCGAGTACTAGCGGGAGCTTCGAGACCCAGTACTTC
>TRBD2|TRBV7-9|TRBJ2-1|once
CASSLSGSGDEQFF
TGTGCCAGCAGCTTAAGCGGGAGCGGGGATGAGCAGTTCTTC
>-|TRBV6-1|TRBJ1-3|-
CASSKTGGFGNTIYF
TGTGCCAGCAGTAAGACGGGGGGCTTTGGAAACACCATATATTTT
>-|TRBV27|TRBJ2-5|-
CASSLSIGTVQYF
TGTGCCAGCAGTTTATCGATAGGCACAGTCCAGTACTTC
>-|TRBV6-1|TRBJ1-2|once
CASSDSGVAGYTF
TGTGCCAGCAGTGATTCCGGGGTAGCTGGCTACACCTTC
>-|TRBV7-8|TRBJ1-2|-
CASSLLRGTGYGYTF
TGTGCCAGCAGCTTACTCCGGGGGACGGGCTATGGCTACACCTTC
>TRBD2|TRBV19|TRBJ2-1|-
CASSIVAGVFNEQFF
TGTGCCAGTAGTATTGTAGCGGGAGTCTTCAATGAGCAGTTCTTC
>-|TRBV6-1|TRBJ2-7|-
CASSEAAGVTYEQYF
TGTGCCAGCAGTGAAGCAGCAGGGGTCACCTACGAGCAGTACTTC
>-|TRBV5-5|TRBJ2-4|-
CASREVGKNIQYF
TGTGCCAGCAGGGAGGTCGGAAAAAACATTCAGTACTTC
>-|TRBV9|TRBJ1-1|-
CASSALGNTEAFF
TGTGCCAGCAGCGCCCTAGGGAACACTGAAGCTTTCTTT
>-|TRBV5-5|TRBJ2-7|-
CASSIGQLSYEQYF
TGTGCCAGCAGCATAGGACAGCTCTCCTACGAGCAGTACTTC
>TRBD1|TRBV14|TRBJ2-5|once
CASSQDRQGAQYF
TGTGCCAGCAGCCAAGATCGACAGGGAGCCCAGTACTTC
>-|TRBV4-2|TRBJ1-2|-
CASSQDSFGYTF
TGTGCCAGCAGCCAAGACAGTTTTGGCTACACCTTC
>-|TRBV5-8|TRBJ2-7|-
CASSQGLILREQYF
TGTGCCAGCAGCCAAGGACTCATTCTAAGGGAGCAGTACTTC
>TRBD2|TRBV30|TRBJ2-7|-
CAWRGLAREGVREQYF
TGTGCCTGGAGGGGACTAGCTCGGGAGGGGGTGCGCGAGCAGTACTTC
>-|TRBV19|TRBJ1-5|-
CASSITFLSNQPQHF
TGTGCCAGTAGTATAACATTCCTTAGCAATCAGCCCCAGCATTTT
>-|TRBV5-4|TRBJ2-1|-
CASSAEGPYNEQFF
TGTGCCAGCAGCGCGGAGGGCCCGTACAATGAGCAGTTCTTC
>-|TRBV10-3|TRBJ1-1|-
CAISGGRGNTEAFF
TGTGCCATCAGTGGGGGCAGGGGGAACACTGAAGCTTTCTTT
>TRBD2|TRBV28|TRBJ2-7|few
CASSTWGGRGPYEQYF
TGTGCCAGCTCGACTTGGGGGGGTCGGGGACCCTACGAGCAGTACTTC
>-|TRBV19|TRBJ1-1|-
CASRSGLEAFF
TGTGCCAGTAGATCGGGACTTGAAGCTTTCTTT
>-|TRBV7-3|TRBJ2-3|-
CASSLVGGPKPDTQYF
TGTGCCAGCAGCTTAGTCGGGGGGCCCAAGCCAGATACGCAGTATTTT
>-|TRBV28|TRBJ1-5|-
CASSLREGNQPQHF
TGTGCCAGCAGTTTACGGGAGGGCAATCAGCCCCAGCATTTT